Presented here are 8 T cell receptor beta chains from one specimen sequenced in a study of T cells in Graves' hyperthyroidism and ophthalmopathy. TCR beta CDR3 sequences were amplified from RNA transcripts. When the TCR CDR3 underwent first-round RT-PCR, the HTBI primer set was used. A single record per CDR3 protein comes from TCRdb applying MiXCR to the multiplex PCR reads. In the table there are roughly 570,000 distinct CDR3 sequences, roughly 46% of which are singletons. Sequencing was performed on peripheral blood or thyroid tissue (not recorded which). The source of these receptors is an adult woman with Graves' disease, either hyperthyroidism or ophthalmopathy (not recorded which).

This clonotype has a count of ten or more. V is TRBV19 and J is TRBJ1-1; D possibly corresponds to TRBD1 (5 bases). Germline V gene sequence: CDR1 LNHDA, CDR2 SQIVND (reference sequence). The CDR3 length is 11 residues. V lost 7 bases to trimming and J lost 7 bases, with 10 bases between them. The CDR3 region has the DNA TGTGCCAGTAAGGGGAGGCATGAAGCTTTCTTT. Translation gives CASKGRHEAFF.

Written as DNA, the CDR3 is TGTGCCAGCAGCTTAGGTTTCGTTTCACCCCTCCACTTT. Translation: CASSLGFVSPLHF. This chain uses TRBV19 with TRBJ1-6; D is unclear. The CDR3 is 13 amino acids. Germline CDR1 LNHDA, CDR2 SQIVND (reference sequence). The germline V and J ends were trimmed by 9 bases and 9 bases, with 15 bases remaining between them.

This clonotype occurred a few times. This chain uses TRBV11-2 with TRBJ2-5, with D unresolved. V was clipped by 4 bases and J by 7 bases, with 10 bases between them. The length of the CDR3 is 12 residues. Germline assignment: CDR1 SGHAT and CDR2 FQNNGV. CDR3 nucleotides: TGTGCCAGCAGCTCGGCCTATGGGACCCAGTACTTC. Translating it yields CASSSAYGTQYF.

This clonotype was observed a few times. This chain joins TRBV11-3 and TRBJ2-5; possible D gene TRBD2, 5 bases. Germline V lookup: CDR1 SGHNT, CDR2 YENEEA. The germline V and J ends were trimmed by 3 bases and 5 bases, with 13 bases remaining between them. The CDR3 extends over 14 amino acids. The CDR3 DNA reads TGTGCCAGCAGCTTCGGACTGTCGGGGGAGACCCAGTACTTC. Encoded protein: CASSFGLSGETQYF.

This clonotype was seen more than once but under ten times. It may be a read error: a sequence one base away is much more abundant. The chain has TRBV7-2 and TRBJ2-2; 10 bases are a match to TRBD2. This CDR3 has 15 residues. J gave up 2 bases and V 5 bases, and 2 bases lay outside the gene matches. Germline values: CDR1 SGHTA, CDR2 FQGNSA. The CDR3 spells CASSGTSANTGELFF. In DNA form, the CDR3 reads TGTGCCAGCAGCGGGACTAGCGCCAACACCGGGGAGCTGTTTTTT.

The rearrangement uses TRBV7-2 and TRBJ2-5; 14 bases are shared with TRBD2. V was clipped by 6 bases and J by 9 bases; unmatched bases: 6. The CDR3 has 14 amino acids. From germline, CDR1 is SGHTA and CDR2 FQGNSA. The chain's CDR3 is CASRGTSGGLAQYF. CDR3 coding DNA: TGTGCCAGCAGGGGGACTAGCGGGGGATTGGCCCAGTACTTC.

The CDR3 region is CSVKYRGDTEAFF. The CDR3 nucleotides are TGCAGCGTCAAGTACAGGGGCGACACTGAAGCTTTCTTT. The chain links TRBV29-1 to TRBJ1-1; 7 nucleotides match TRBD1. In germline, CDR1 is SQVTM, CDR2 ANQGSEA. With V trimmed by 6 bases and J by 3 bases, 7 bases remained unmatched. This CDR3 spans 13 amino acids.

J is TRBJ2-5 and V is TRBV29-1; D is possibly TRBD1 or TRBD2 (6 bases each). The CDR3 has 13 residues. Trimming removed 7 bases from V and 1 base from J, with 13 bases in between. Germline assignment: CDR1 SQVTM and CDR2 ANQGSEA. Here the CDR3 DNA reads TGCAGCGGCCAGGAGGGGGTCCAAGAGACCCAGTACTTC. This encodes CSGQEGVQETQYF.